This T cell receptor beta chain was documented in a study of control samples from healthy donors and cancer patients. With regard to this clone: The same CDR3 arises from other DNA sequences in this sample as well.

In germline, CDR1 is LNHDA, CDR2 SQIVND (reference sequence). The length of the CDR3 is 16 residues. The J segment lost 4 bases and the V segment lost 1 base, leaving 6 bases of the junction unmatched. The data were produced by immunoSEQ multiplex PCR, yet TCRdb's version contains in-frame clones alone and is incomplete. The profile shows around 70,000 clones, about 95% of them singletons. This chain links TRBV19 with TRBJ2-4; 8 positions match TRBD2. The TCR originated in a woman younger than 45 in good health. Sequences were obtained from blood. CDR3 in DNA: TGTGCCAGTAGTATAGGAGGTCCTAGCGGGAAAAACATTCAGTACTTC. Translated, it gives CASSIGGPSGKNIQYF.